A selection of T cell receptor beta chains follows, all from one sample in a study of blood T cell repertoires in COVID-19. Profiled with immunoSEQ multiplex PCR; TCRdb holds only in-frame clones, not every one. The sample has a few hundred thousand clones; just under 90% are singletons. Sequencing was performed on PBMCs or T cells enriched from blood (not recorded which). Receptors originate from a woman aged 45-65 years who had been exposed to COVID-19. Both conserved end residues are part of each CDR3. A D gene is named only where the DNA matches it firmly. Size values are once, few and many counts, or a class for expanded clones, and some rows have none.

>-|TRBV5-1|-|TRBJ1-2
CASSTRSGASNYGYTF
TGCGCCAGCAGCACAAGATCAGGGGCCTCTAACTATGGCTACACCTTC
>-|TRBV28|TRBD2|TRBJ2-1
CASSPTERGGYNEQFF
TGTGCCAGCAGTCCCACGGAGCGGGGTGGCTACAATGAGCAGTTCTTC
>-|TRBV5-1|TRBD1|TRBJ1-4
CASRSGTASTNEKLFF
TGCGCCAGCAGGTCCGGGACAGCCTCAACTAATGAAAAACTGTTTTTT
>once|TRBV27|TRBD1|TRBJ1-2
CASSRRDRGYGYTF
TGTGCCAGCAGTCGCCGGGACAGGGGCTATGGCTACACCTTC
>-|TRBV7-9|TRBD1|TRBJ1-2
CASSSQGTGGNYGYTF
TGTGCCAGCAGCTCCCAGGGGACAGGGGGCAACTATGGCTACACCTTC
>-|TRBV7-9|-|TRBJ2-1
CASSLAGGYNEQFF
TGTGCCAGCAGCTTAGCGGGGGGCTACAATGAGCAGTTCTTC
>-|TRBV15|TRBD1|TRBJ2-1
CATSRTGARTYNEQFF
TGTGCCACCAGCCGAACAGGGGCACGTACCTACAATGAGCAGTTCTTC
>few|TRBV9|-|TRBJ1-3
CASSEGYSGNTIYF
TGTGCCAGCAGCGAGGGGTACTCTGGAAACACCATATATTTT
>-|TRBV19|-|TRBJ2-6
CASSGLLGSGANVLTF
TGTGCCAGTAGTGGACTCTTGGGCTCTGGGGCCAACGTCCTGACTTTC
>-|TRBV4-2|-|TRBJ2-1
CASSQVGRGIINEQFF
TGTGCCAGCAGCCAGGTGGGCCGGGGAATAATCAATGAGCAGTTCTTC
>-|TRBV5-1|TRBD2|TRBJ2-7
CASSLLAGGNYEQYF
TGCGCCAGCAGCTTACTAGCGGGGGGGAACTACGAGCAGTACTTC
>once|TRBV19|-|TRBJ1-2
CASSVSGRPNGYTF
TGTGCCAGTAGTGTATCAGGCCGGCCCAATGGCTACACCTTC
>-|TRBV6-5|-|TRBJ1-3
CASSYYGQMGDTIYF
TGTGCCAGCAGTTACTATGGGCAGATGGGAGACACCATATATTTT
>-|TRBV6-5|TRBD1|TRBJ1-1
CASGGQGYTEAFF
TGTGCCAGCGGGGGACAGGGCTACACTGAAGCTTTCTTT
>-|TRBV7-7|TRBD2|TRBJ2-1
CASSSDPREGKQFF
TGTGCTAGCAGCTCCGACCCGCGGGAGGGGAAGCAGTTCTTC
>-|TRBV11-2|-|TRBJ1-6
CASSLVFRPADSPLHF
TGTGCCAGCAGCTTAGTTTTTCGGCCCGCGGATTCACCCCTCCACTTT
>-|TRBV7-2|-|TRBJ1-2
CASSVERGFYGYTF
TGTGCCAGCAGCGTAGAAAGGGGGTTCTATGGCTACACCTTC
>-|TRBV5-1|-|TRBJ1-5
CASSLDDRRNQPQHF
TGCGCCAGCAGCTTGGACGACAGACGCAATCAGCCCCAGCATTTT
>-|TRBV16|-|TRBJ1-1
CASSLILGEAFF
TGTGCCAGCAGCCTTATACTAGGTGAAGCTTTCTTT
>-|TRBV6-1|TRBD1|TRBJ2-1
CASSERTGWRHEQFF
TGTGCCAGCAGTGAAAGGACAGGGTGGCGACATGAGCAGTTCTTC
>-|TRBV20-1|-|TRBJ2-5
CSARHLETQYF
TGCAGTGCCAGGCACCTCGAGACCCAGTACTTC
>-|TRBV28|-|TRBJ1-6
CASIDNSYNSPLHF
TGTGCCAGCATAGACAACTCCTATAATTCACCCCTCCACTTT
>-|TRBV5-6|TRBD2|TRBJ2-1
CASSTLAGPYNEQFF
TGTGCCAGCAGCACACTAGCGGGGCCTTACAATGAGCAGTTCTTC
>-|TRBV3-1/TRBV3-2|-|TRBJ2-7
CASSQGQGGYF
TGTGCCAGCAGCCAAGGACAGGGAGGGTACTTC
>-|TRBV30|-|TRBJ1-4
CAWGPGYQGTNEKLFF
TGTGCCTGGGGCCCCGGATACCAGGGGACTAATGAAAAACTGTTTTTT
>-|TRBV19|-|TRBJ1-5
CASSISTGLGQPQHF
TGTGCCAGTAGTATATCAACAGGTTTAGGTCAGCCCCAGCATTTT
>-|TRBV6-2/TRBV6-3|TRBD1|TRBJ1-6
CASSYDYGQGDLRPYNSPLHF
TGTGCCAGCAGTTACGATTATGGACAGGGGGATCTTAGACCTTATAATTCACCCCTCCACTTT
>-|TRBV5-1|-|TRBJ1-1
CASSLQDSSTEAFF
TGCGCCAGCAGCTTGCAAGACAGTTCCACTGAAGCTTTCTTT
>-|TRBV4-1|-|TRBJ1-5
CASSQDWIRGQGQPQHF
TGCGCCAGCAGCCAAGATTGGATCCGGGGTCAAGGTCAGCCCCAGCATTTT
>-|TRBV2|TRBD1|TRBJ1-1
CASGQGQNTEAFF
TGTGCCAGTGGACAGGGACAGAACACTGAAGCTTTCTTT
>-|TRBV5-6|-|TRBJ1-2
CASSLAGAVVYGYTF
TGTGCCAGCAGCTTGGCAGGGGCCGTGGTCTATGGCTACACCTTC
>-|TRBV28|TRBD1|TRBJ1-3
CASSSGQHLPGNTIYF
TGTGCCAGCAGTTCGGGACAGCATCTCCCTGGAAACACCATATATTTT
>-|TRBV27|-|TRBJ2-7
CASSTGSSYEQYF
TGTGCCAGCAGCACGGGGTCCTCCTACGAGCAGTACTTC
>-|TRBV5-1|-|TRBJ1-5
CASSQGRDQPQHF
TGCGCCAGCTCACAGGGCCGGGATCAGCCCCAGCATTTT
>-|TRBV18|TRBD1|TRBJ2-2
CASSRGQGYANTGELFF
TGTGCCAGCTCACGGGGACAGGGGTATGCGAACACCGGGGAGCTGTTTTTT
>-|TRBV5-1|TRBD1|TRBJ2-5
CASSTGTGGMSETQYF
TGCGCCAGCAGCACCGGGACAGGGGGGATGTCGGAGACCCAGTACTTC
>-|TRBV4-1|-|TRBJ2-7
CASSLDGSSYEQYF
TGCGCCAGCAGCCTGGACGGGAGCTCCTACGAGCAGTACTTC
>-|TRBV5-4|-|TRBJ2-2
CASSPRVGLGTGELFF
TGTGCCAGCAGTCCCCGTGTGGGGCTGGGCACCGGGGAGCTGTTTTTT
>-|TRBV5-4|TRBD1|TRBJ1-2
CASSFEGQRANYGYTF
TGTGCCAGCAGCTTTGAGGGACAGCGAGCAAACTATGGCTACACCTTC
>-|TRBV28|-|TRBJ2-1
CASSFKQGGYNEQFF
TGTGCCAGCAGTTTCAAACAGGGTGGCTACAATGAGCAGTTCTTC
>-|TRBV19|-|TRBJ1-3
CASTAGTGNTIYF
TGTGCCAGTACAGCAGGTACTGGAAACACCATATATTTT
>-|TRBV18|TRBD1|TRBJ1-2
CASSPPDRYLYGYTF
TGTGCCAGCTCACCACCGGACAGGTACCTTTATGGCTACACCTTC
>-|TRBV4-1|-|TRBJ1-5
CASSQESLDNQPQHF
TGCGCCAGCAGCCAAGAAAGTTTAGACAATCAGCCCCAGCATTTT
>-|TRBV30|-|TRBJ2-1
CAWGRTGYHEQFF
TGTGCCTGGGGACGTACAGGGTACCATGAGCAGTTCTTC
>once|TRBV5-6|TRBD2|TRBJ2-5
CASNTVRGSGGSGGTQYF
TGTGCCAGCAACACCGTTCGGGGTAGCGGGGGATCCGGAGGCACCCAGTACTTC
>-|TRBV5-8|TRBD1|TRBJ1-2
CASSSDRQGSGYTF
TGTGCCAGCAGCTCGGACAGGCAGGGTTCTGGCTACACCTTC
>-|TRBV5-1|-|TRBJ2-3
CASRINYRVDTQYF
TGCGCCAGCAGAATTAACTACCGGGTGGATACGCAGTATTTT
>-|TRBV4-1|TRBD1|TRBJ1-1
CASRPGQGGVTEAFF
TGCGCCAGCAGACCGGGACAGGGAGGGGTCACTGAAGCTTTCTTT
>once|TRBV15|-|TRBJ1-1
CAASARELETEAFF
TGTGCCGCCTCGGCGAGGGAATTAGAGACTGAAGCTTTCTTT
>-|TRBV28|-|TRBJ1-4
CASSSGTSTNEKLFF
TGTGCCAGCAGTTCGGGGACATCAACTAATGAAAAACTGTTTTTT
>-|TRBV6-5|-|TRBJ1-6
CASSYSIGGGNSPLHF
TGTGCCAGCAGTTACTCGATCGGCGGAGGAAATTCACCCCTCCACTTT
>-|TRBV7-9|-|TRBJ1-3
CASSLCCGVGRYSGNTIYF
TGTGCCAGCAGCTTATGTTGCGGGGTAGGGCGATACTCTGGAAACACCATATATTTT
>-|TRBV7-7|TRBD2|TRBJ2-3
CASSPSSGGWDTQYF
TGTGCTAGCAGCCCCTCTAGCGGGGGGTGGGATACGCAGTATTTT